A selection of T cell receptor beta chains follows, all from one sample in a study of T cell changes during pregnancy in multiple sclerosis. TCRdb's table, derived via immunoSEQ multiplex PCR, lists solely in-frame clones and lacks some. The data show around 64,000 clones, nearly 95% seen once. The starting material was CD4+ T cells from peripheral blood mononuclear cells, obtained after pregnancy. These receptors were collected from a female donor with multiple sclerosis, enrolled in a pregnancy study. Each CDR3 is given with its conserved first and last residue. A D gene is named only where the DNA matches it firmly. A row's size may be missing; if present it is once, few, many or a size class.

V gene	clone size	D gene	J gene	CDR3 protein	CDR3 DNA
TRBV5-1	-	-	TRBJ2-1	CASSLVTGSSYNEQFF	TGCGCCAGCAGCTTGGTAACAGGTAGCTCCTACAATGAGCAGTTCTTC
TRBV5-1	-	-	TRBJ1-1	CASSLAQAPGTEAFF	TGCGCCAGCAGCTTGGCCCAAGCCCCGGGGACTGAAGCTTTCTTT
TRBV6-4	-	-	TRBJ2-1	CASSDSPWGTHRIF	TGTGCCAGCAGTGACTCTCCGTGGGGCACCCACAGGATCTTC
TRBV18	-	-	TRBJ2-5	CASSPPTLPGETQYF	TGTGCCAGCTCACCACCGACATTGCCAGGGGAGACCCAGTACTTC
TRBV18	-	TRBD1	TRBJ2-2	CASSPQGVEELFF	TGTGCCAGCTCCCCACAGGGGGTCGAGGAGCTGTTTTTT
TRBV7-9	-	TRBD1	TRBJ1-2	CASSSTRGQGGYTF	TGTGCCAGCAGCTCCACCAGGGGGCAGGGTGGCTACACCTTC
TRBV2	once	TRBD1	TRBJ1-1	CASSAPGQSMNTEAFF	TGTGCCAGCAGTGCCCCGGGACAGTCCATGAACACTGAAGCCTTCTTT
TRBV30	few	-	TRBJ1-1	CAWAHSLNTEAFF	TGTGCCTGGGCCCACTCCTTGAACACTGAAGCTTTCTTT
TRBV30	once	-	TRBJ1-1	CAWTVSVYTEAFF	TGTGCCTGGACTGTCTCGGTTTACACTGAAGCTTTCTTT
TRBV27	-	-	TRBJ1-4	CASSLSRHGEKLFF	TGTGCCAGCAGTTTATCGAGACATGGCGAAAAACTGTTTTTT
TRBV5-1	-	TRBD2	TRBJ2-3	CASSYGLAGADTQYF	TGCGCCAGCAGTTACGGACTAGCGGGAGCAGATACGCAGTATTTT
TRBV30	-	TRBD1	TRBJ1-2	CATHSGTDSYGYTF	TGTGCCACCCATTCCGGGACAGATAGTTATGGCTACACCTTC
TRBV6-1	-	TRBD1	TRBJ1-1	CASSERQGRTEAFF	TGTGCCAGCAGTGAGAGACAGGGGCGTACTGAAGCTTTCTTT
TRBV6-6	-	-	TRBJ1-2	CASSPQHGGYTF	TGTGCCAGCAGTCCACAGCACGGTGGCTACACCTTC
TRBV6-1	-	TRBD1	TRBJ2-7	CASSVRDRVLKQYF	TGTGCCAGCAGTGTCCGGGACAGGGTCTTGAAGCAGTACTTC
TRBV5-4	-	-	TRBJ2-1	CASRFSESSYNEQFF	TGTGCCAGCAGATTCAGCGAGAGCTCCTACAATGAGCAGTTCTTC
TRBV5-4	-	TRBD1	TRBJ2-7	CASSPPGQGATYEQYF	TGTGCCAGCAGTCCCCCGGGACAGGGGGCAACCTACGAGCAGTACTTC
TRBV5-1	few	TRBD1	TRBJ1-3	CASSLSGGLTGNTIYF	TGCGCCAGCAGCTTGTCAGGGGGCCTCACTGGAAACACCATATATTTT
TRBV6-5	-	TRBD2	TRBJ2-7	CASTLLAGAYEQYF	TGTGCCAGCACCCTACTAGCGGGAGCCTACGAGCAGTACTTC
TRBV5-1	-	-	TRBJ2-3	CASSIEDTQYF	TGCGCCAGCAGCATAGAAGATACGCAGTATTTT
TRBV18	-	-	TRBJ1-1	CASTLGGRGNTEAFF	TGTGCCAGCACCCTGGGGGGACGGGGGAACACTGAAGCTTTCTTT
TRBV29-1	-	-	TRBJ1-1	CSVVWGVGTEAFF	TGCAGCGTTGTATGGGGGGTAGGAACTGAAGCTTTCTTT